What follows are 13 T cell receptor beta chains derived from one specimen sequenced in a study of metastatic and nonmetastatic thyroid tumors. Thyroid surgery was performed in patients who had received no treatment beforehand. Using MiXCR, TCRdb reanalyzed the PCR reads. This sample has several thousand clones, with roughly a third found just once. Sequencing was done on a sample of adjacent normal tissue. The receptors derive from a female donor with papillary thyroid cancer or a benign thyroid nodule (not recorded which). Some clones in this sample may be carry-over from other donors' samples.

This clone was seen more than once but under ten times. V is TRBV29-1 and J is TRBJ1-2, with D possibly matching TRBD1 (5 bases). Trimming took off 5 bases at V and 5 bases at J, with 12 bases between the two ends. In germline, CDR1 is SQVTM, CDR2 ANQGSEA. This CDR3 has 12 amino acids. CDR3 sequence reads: CSVYSGRYGYTF. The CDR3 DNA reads TGCAGCGTTTATTCGGGACGGTATGGCTACACCTTC.

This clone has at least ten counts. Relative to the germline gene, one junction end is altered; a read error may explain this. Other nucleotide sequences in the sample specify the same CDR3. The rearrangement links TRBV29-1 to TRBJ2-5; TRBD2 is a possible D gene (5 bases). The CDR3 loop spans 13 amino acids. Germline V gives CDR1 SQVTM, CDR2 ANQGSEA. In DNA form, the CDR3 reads TGTAGCGCCGTCGAGGTGGGCCTGGGGACCCAGTACTTC. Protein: CSAVEVGLGTQYF.

CDR3 sequence (DNA): TGTGCCAGTAGTCTAACTCCGACAGGGTTTGGAGGCTACACCTTC. Protein product: CASSLTPTGFGGYTF. The chain carries TRBV19 and TRBJ1-2; 7 bases map to TRBD1. With V trimmed by 5 bases and J by 8 bases, 14 bases remained unmatched. Germline CDR1 LNHDA, CDR2 SQIVND (reference sequence). CDR3 length: 15 residues.

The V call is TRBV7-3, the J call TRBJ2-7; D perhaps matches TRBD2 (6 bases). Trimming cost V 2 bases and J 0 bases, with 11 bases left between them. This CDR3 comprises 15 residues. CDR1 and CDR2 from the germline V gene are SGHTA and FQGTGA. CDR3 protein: CASSLGPAGSYEQYF. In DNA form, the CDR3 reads TGTGCCAGCAGCTTAGGGCCAGCGGGCTCCTACGAGCAGTACTTC.

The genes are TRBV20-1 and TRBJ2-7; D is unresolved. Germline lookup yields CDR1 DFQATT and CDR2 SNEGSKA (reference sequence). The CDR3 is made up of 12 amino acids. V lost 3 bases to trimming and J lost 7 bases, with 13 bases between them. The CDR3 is CSASPFPEEQYF. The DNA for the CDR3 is TGCAGTGCTAGTCCCTTCCCGGAGGAGCAGTACTTC.

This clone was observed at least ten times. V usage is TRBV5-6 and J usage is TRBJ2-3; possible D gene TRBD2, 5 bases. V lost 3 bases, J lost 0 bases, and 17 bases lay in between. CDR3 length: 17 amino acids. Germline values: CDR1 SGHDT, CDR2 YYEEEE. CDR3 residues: CASSSAGGLHSTDTQYF. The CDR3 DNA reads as TGTGCCAGCAGCTCCGCCGGAGGACTGCACAGCACAGATACGCAGTATTTT.

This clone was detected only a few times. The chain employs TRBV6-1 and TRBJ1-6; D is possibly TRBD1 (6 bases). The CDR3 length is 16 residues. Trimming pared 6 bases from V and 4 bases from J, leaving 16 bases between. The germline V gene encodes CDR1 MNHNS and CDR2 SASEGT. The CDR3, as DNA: TGTGCCAGCAGCAACAGGAGGGGGGGTTATAATTCACCCCTCCACTTT. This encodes CASSNRRGGYNSPLHF.

The CDR3 sequence: CAVRGSDKGRTIYF. CDR3 DNA: TGTGCCGTTCGGGGTTCGGACAAGGGTCGCACCATATATTTT. This chain uses TRBV10-3 with TRBJ1-3; D is perhaps TRBD1 (5 bases). V gave up 11 bases and J gave up 9 bases, with 23 bases separating them. The germline V gene encodes CDR1 ENHRY and CDR2 SYGVKD. The CDR3 is 14 residues long.

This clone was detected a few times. As DNA, the CDR3 is TGTGCCAGCAGTTTAGTTTGGAGTGCAGGGACTCAGCCCCAGCATTTT. It specifies CASSLVWSAGTQPQHF. The J gene is TRBJ1-5, the V gene TRBV28, with a tentative D call TRBD1 (5 bases). Trimming shortened V by 2 bases and J by 6 bases, and 17 bases separated the two germline ends. Germline V gives CDR1 MDHEN, CDR2 SYDVKM. This CDR3 spans 16 amino acids.

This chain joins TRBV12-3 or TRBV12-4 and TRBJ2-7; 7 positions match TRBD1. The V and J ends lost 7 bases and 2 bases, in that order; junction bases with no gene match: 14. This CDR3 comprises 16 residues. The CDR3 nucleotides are TGTGCCAGCACCTCGACCACAGGGGACCCAACCTACGAGCAGTACTTC. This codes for CASTSTTGDPTYEQYF.

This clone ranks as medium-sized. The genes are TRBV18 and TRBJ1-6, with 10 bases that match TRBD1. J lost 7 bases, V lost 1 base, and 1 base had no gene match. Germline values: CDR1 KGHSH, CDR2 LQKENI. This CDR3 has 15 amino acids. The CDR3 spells CASSPLGQGNSPLHF. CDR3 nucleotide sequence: TGTGCCAGCTCACCACTGGGACAGGGGAATTCACCCCTCCACTTT.

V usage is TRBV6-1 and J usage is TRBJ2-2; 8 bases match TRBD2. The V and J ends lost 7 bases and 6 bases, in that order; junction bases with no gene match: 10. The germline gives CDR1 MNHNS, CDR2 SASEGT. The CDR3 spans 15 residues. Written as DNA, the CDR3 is TGTGCCAGCACAACTAGCGGCGCCATGGCCGGGGAGCTGTTTTTT. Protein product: CASTTSGAMAGELFF.

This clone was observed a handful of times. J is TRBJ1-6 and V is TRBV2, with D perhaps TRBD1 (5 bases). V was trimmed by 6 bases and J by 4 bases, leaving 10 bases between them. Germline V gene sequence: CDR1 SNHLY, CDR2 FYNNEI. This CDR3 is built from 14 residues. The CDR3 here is CASRRDAYNSPLHF. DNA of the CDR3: TGTGCCAGCAGAAGGGACGCATATAATTCACCCCTCCACTTT.